This entry features one T cell receptor beta chain sequence. The data derive from a study of CD8 T cells in Susac syndrome. Random hexamers were used to reverse transcribe the RNA input (about 0.5 to 1 ug). Across 54 Vbeta and 13 Jbeta, immunoSEQ multiplex PCR amplified TCR beta CDR3. Via MiXCR, TCRdb re-called the immunoSEQ multiplex PCR reads, giving one row per CDR3 protein. The sample lists 200,000 or so distinct CDR3 sequences, about 96% seen once, with 0.093% in the top ten. Germline CDR1 reads MNHNS; CDR2 reads SASEGT. The CDR3 runs 18 residues. Unmatched junction bases numbered 12, after V lost 5 bases and J lost 7 bases. The T cells that were sequenced for TCR beta were CD8+ and CD4+ cells from blood.

The rearrangement links TRBV6-1 to TRBJ2-1; 15 nucleotides match TRBD2. The source is a human donor with multiple sclerosis. Sequencing was done on a sample of CD4+ T cells from PBMCs. The CDR3 bases are TGTGCCAGCAGTCTCGTCCCGGGACTAGCGGGGGGAACAAATGAGCAGTTCTTC. Amino acid sequence: CASSLVPGLAGGTNEQFF.